This T cell receptor beta chain comes out of a study of T cell repertoires in cytomegalovirus infection. Study-level findings and limits: Accumulated public TCR beta family frequency recognized individuals carrying CMV together with the relevant HLA.

The V end was cut by 3 bases, the J end by 3 bases, with 13 bases between. The CDR3 is 14 amino acids. Germline CDR1 DFQATT, CDR2 SNEGSKA (reference sequence). MiXCR, run by TCRdb on the reads, gives a single entry per CDR3 protein. The sample has 900,000 to 950,000 distinct CDR3 sequences; more than 25% are singletons. Comments on this clonotype: No antigen is known for it.

The source is a human donor in good health (CMV status not recorded). Some clones in this sample may be carry-over from other donors' samples. J is TRBJ2-3 and V is TRBV20-1, with D tentatively TRBD1 or TRBD2 (6 bases each). The specimen was cultured CD8+ T cells from PBMCs, collected from culture after CMV antigen stimulation. The CDR3 sequence is CSARGGYSTDTQYF. The CDR3, as DNA: TGCAGTGCTAGGGGGGGCTACTCTACAGATACGCAGTATTTT.